A selection of T cell receptor beta chains follows, all from one sample in a study of early T cells in non-severe SARS-CoV-2 infection. TCRdb processed the 5' RACE reads anew with MiXCR; each CDR3 protein has one entry. The sample lists under 40,000 distinct CDR3 sequences, around 5.7% seen once, with approximately 4.6% in the top ten. Sequencing input: whole blood. The receptors stem from an adult who was a healthcare worker with PCR-confirmed SARS-CoV-2 infection or an uninfected control (not recorded which). Each CDR3 is given with its conserved first and last residue. The order of the fields is V gene, J gene, D gene, clone size, CDR3 DNA, CDR3 protein. A D gene is named only where the DNA matches it firmly. Some rows have no size entry. The others give once, few or many, or a class for an expanded clone.

v_call: TRBV29-1
j_call: TRBJ2-1
d_call: -
clone_size: many
cdr3_nt: TGCAGCGTTGTCCCAGTAGCAACCAATGAGCAGTTCTTC
cdr3_aa: CSVVPVATNEQFF

v_call: TRBV9
j_call: TRBJ2-5
d_call: -
clone_size: many
cdr3_nt: TGTGCCAGCAGCCCGCAGGGGTTCCAAGAGACCCAGTACTTC
cdr3_aa: CASSPQGFQETQYF

v_call: TRBV7-9
j_call: TRBJ2-1
d_call: -
clone_size: many
cdr3_nt: TGTGCCAGCAGCCCGTTGTTAGCGGCCCATTCTGGGGGCGAGCAGTTCTTC
cdr3_aa: CASSPLLAAHSGGEQFF

v_call: TRBV5-1
j_call: TRBJ2-1
d_call: TRBD1
clone_size: many
cdr3_nt: TGCGCCAGCAGCTTGGCCGACAGGGTCTCATACAATGAGCAGTTCTTC
cdr3_aa: CASSLADRVSYNEQFF

v_call: TRBV30
j_call: TRBJ1-5
d_call: -
clone_size: many
cdr3_nt: TGTGCCTGGAGTAAAAGAGAGAATCAGCCCCAGCATTTT
cdr3_aa: CAWSKRENQPQHF

v_call: TRBV5-1
j_call: TRBJ2-1
d_call: TRBD2
clone_size: many
cdr3_nt: TGCGCCAGCTCGCCCCCGGGACTACGAGACAATGAGCAGTTCTTC
cdr3_aa: CASSPPGLRDNEQFF

v_call: TRBV29-1
j_call: TRBJ2-7
d_call: -
clone_size: -
cdr3_nt: TGCAGCGTTGAGGACAGCGGCGAGCAGTACTTC
cdr3_aa: CSVEDSGEQYF

v_call: TRBV11-1
j_call: TRBJ2-2
d_call: TRBD2
clone_size: -
cdr3_nt: TGTGCCAGCAGGGGATCCAGCGGGAGGAAACCGAACACCGGGGAGCTGTTTTTT
cdr3_aa: CASRGSSGRKPNTGELFF

v_call: TRBV7-3
j_call: TRBJ1-1
d_call: -
clone_size: many
cdr3_nt: TGTGCCAGCAGCTCTGGAGGGGGCACTGAAGCTTTCTTT
cdr3_aa: CASSSGGGTEAFF

v_call: TRBV5-1
j_call: TRBJ2-3
d_call: -
clone_size: many
cdr3_nt: TGCGCCAGCAGCCGGACAGAGAGCACAGATACGCAGTATTTT
cdr3_aa: CASSRTESTDTQYF

v_call: TRBV28
j_call: TRBJ1-5
d_call: TRBD1
clone_size: many
cdr3_nt: TGTGCCAGCAGTAAACCCGGGACAGGCAATCAGCCCCAGCATTTT
cdr3_aa: CASSKPGTGNQPQHF

v_call: TRBV20-1
j_call: TRBJ2-7
d_call: TRBD1
clone_size: -
cdr3_nt: TGCAGTGCCCTTCCATTGACAGGGAACTACGAGCAGTACTTC
cdr3_aa: CSALPLTGNYEQYF

v_call: TRBV6-2/TRBV6-3
j_call: TRBJ1-2
d_call: TRBD1
clone_size: many
cdr3_nt: TGTGCCATAGGGACAGGGGACTATGGCTACACCTTC
cdr3_aa: CAIGTGDYGYTF

v_call: TRBV29-1
j_call: TRBJ2-3
d_call: TRBD2
clone_size: few
cdr3_nt: TGCAGCGTCGCTCGACTAGCGGGAGATGCAGATACGCAGTATTTT
cdr3_aa: CSVARLAGDADTQYF

v_call: TRBV20-1
j_call: TRBJ2-1
d_call: -
clone_size: many
cdr3_nt: TGCAGTGCTGCCCGCGGCTCGGAACACGGCCAGCAGTTCTTC
cdr3_aa: CSAARGSEHGQQFF

v_call: TRBV7-9
j_call: TRBJ2-7
d_call: TRBD1
clone_size: -
cdr3_nt: TGTGCCAGCAGCTATTCGGACAGGGGGCTTAGCGACGAGCAGTACTTC
cdr3_aa: CASSYSDRGLSDEQYF

v_call: TRBV7-9
j_call: TRBJ2-6
d_call: -
clone_size: -
cdr3_nt: TGTGCCAGCAGCCCTGCCTTCTCTGGGGCCAACGTCCTGACTTTC
cdr3_aa: CASSPAFSGANVLTF

v_call: TRBV6-1
j_call: TRBJ2-2
d_call: -
clone_size: many
cdr3_nt: TGTGCCAGCAGTGAACAAGGCGGGCCCGGGGAGCTGTTTTTT
cdr3_aa: CASSEQGGPGELFF

v_call: TRBV27
j_call: TRBJ1-6
d_call: -
clone_size: many
cdr3_nt: TGTGCCAGCAGTTGGGATTATAGGCCGAATTCACCCCTCCACTTT
cdr3_aa: CASSWDYRPNSPLHF

v_call: TRBV7-9
j_call: TRBJ2-1
d_call: -
clone_size: few
cdr3_nt: TGTGCCAGCAGTTTTACAGGGCCCGGGCAGTTCTTC
cdr3_aa: CASSFTGPGQFF

v_call: TRBV5-4
j_call: TRBJ2-1
d_call: TRBD2
clone_size: many
cdr3_nt: TGTGCCAGCAGCACTGGGACTAGCGGCTACAATGAGCAGTTCTTC
cdr3_aa: CASSTGTSGYNEQFF

v_call: TRBV15
j_call: TRBJ1-5
d_call: -
clone_size: many
cdr3_nt: TGTGCCACCAGCAGAGGTATGGCAGGGGCAAACAATCAGCCCCAGCATTTT
cdr3_aa: CATSRGMAGANNQPQHF

v_call: TRBV28
j_call: TRBJ2-5
d_call: TRBD2
clone_size: many
cdr3_nt: TGTGCCAGCAGTTCCTACAAACCTGGACTAGCGGGAGGGCCTCGAGAGACCCAGTACTTC
cdr3_aa: CASSSYKPGLAGGPRETQYF

v_call: TRBV7-6
j_call: TRBJ2-7
d_call: -
clone_size: many
cdr3_nt: TGTGCCAGCAGCCGTACAGCGGACTCCTACGAGCAGTACTTC
cdr3_aa: CASSRTADSYEQYF

v_call: TRBV10-3
j_call: TRBJ1-1
d_call: TRBD1
clone_size: few
cdr3_nt: TGTGCCGTGGCGGGTAGGCAGGGGGACACTGAAGCTTTCTTT
cdr3_aa: CAVAGRQGDTEAFF

v_call: TRBV7-6
j_call: TRBJ2-1
d_call: TRBD2
clone_size: many
cdr3_nt: TGTGCCAGCAGCCGGGGACTAGCGGGAGACAATGAGCAGTTCTTC
cdr3_aa: CASSRGLAGDNEQFF

v_call: TRBV9
j_call: TRBJ2-1
d_call: -
clone_size: many
cdr3_nt: TGTGCCAGCAGCGTTATGGCGGCCAACCCGGGAAATGAGCAGTTCTTC
cdr3_aa: CASSVMAANPGNEQFF

v_call: TRBV27
j_call: TRBJ1-6
d_call: TRBD1
clone_size: many
cdr3_nt: TGTGCCAGCAGTTCCCTCGAGGGGGCTCGGTCACCCCTCCACTTT
cdr3_aa: CASSSLEGARSPLHF

v_call: TRBV20-1
j_call: TRBJ1-5
d_call: -
clone_size: many
cdr3_nt: TGCAGTGCTCCCCTCCCTAATGAGGGGGATCATCAGCCCCAGCATTTT
cdr3_aa: CSAPLPNEGDHQPQHF

v_call: TRBV29-1
j_call: TRBJ2-7
d_call: -
clone_size: many
cdr3_nt: TGCAGCGCAAGGACGGTCTCCTACGAGCAGTACTTC
cdr3_aa: CSARTVSYEQYF

v_call: TRBV21-1
j_call: TRBJ2-1
d_call: -
clone_size: medium-sized
cdr3_nt: TGTGCCAGGAGGCGTAACGACTACAATGAGCAGTTCTTC
cdr3_aa: CARRRNDYNEQFF